These T cell receptor beta chains were read from a single sample in a study of long-term antiretroviral therapy in people with HIV. Only in-frame clones appear in the TCRdb table, and some are missing; sequencing was by immunoSEQ multiplex PCR. The data contain more than 25,000 clones, around 97% of them singletons. The sequenced sample was unsorted PBMCs, obtained 7.6 years after starting antiretroviral therapy. Receptors were obtained from a man under 40 with HIV. CDR3s include the opening cysteine and the closing phenylalanine or tryptophan. The D gene is left open where the match is weak. A clone size is listed for some rows: how often the clone was seen (once, few, many), or a class if it is expanded.

TRBJ2-1	.	TRBV29-1	.	TGCAGCGTGGCGCTAGCGCGAAGGGCCGACAATGAGCAGTTCTTC	CSVALARRADNEQFF
TRBJ2-7	.	TRBV11-2	.	TGTGCCAGCAGCTTATTCCAGGTCGGCTCCTACGAGCAGTACTTC	CASSLFQVGSYEQYF
TRBJ2-5	.	TRBV10-3	TRBD2	TGTGCCATCAGTCCTAGCGGGGAACAAGAGACCCAGTACTTC	CAISPSGEQETQYF
TRBJ2-2	.	TRBV6-4	.	TGTGCCAGCAGCCCCACCATAGGAGTCACCGGGGAGCTGTTTTTT	CASSPTIGVTGELFF
TRBJ1-2	.	TRBV7-2	.	TGTGCCAGCAGCTTAGACAGCTATGGCTACACCTTC	CASSLDSYGYTF
TRBJ1-3	once	TRBV11-2	.	TGTGCCAGCAGACCGATAAGGGGGGCCGCGGGAAACACCATATATTTT	CASRPIRGAAGNTIYF
TRBJ2-1	.	TRBV11-2	.	TGTGCCAGCAGCCTCACGGGCAGGAGCAATGAGCAGTTCTTC	CASSLTGRSNEQFF
TRBJ2-2	.	TRBV7-9	TRBD2	TGTGCCAGCAGCTCACGCACACTAGCGGGAGGGATTTCGAGCGGGGAGCTGTTTTTT	CASSSRTLAGGISSGELFF
TRBJ2-7	.	TRBV4-1	TRBD2	TGCGCCAGCAGCCAAGTAACTAGCGGGGAGCAGTACTTC	CASSQVTSGEQYF
TRBJ1-1	.	TRBV5-1	.	TGCGCCAGCAGCTTGGATGGGGCAGAGGGGATCACTGAAGCTTTCTTT	CASSLDGAEGITEAFF
TRBJ2-1	once	TRBV9	.	TGTGCCAGCAGTTCCCCTACCTACAATGAGCAGTTCTTC	CASSSPTYNEQFF
TRBJ2-3	.	TRBV4-2	.	TGTGCCAGCAGCCATAGATTTGATACGCAGTATTTT	CASSHRFDTQYF
TRBJ2-7	.	TRBV4-1	.	TGCGCCAGCGCGAGTTCCCCCTCCTACGAGCAGTACTTC	CASASSPSYEQYF
TRBJ1-2	.	TRBV11-1	.	TGTGCCAGCAGCTTAACGGCAAGCGGCTATGGCTACACCTTC	CASSLTASGYGYTF
TRBJ2-5	.	TRBV7-8	.	TGTGCCAGCAGCTTTGGGGGGACCCAGTACTTC	CASSFGGTQYF
TRBJ1-2	.	TRBV5-6	.	TGTGCCAGCAGCACGGACAGCTATGGCTACACCTTC	CASSTDSYGYTF
TRBJ1-2	.	TRBV9	TRBD1	TGTGCCAGCAGCGTAGGACAGGGGGAAATTTCGGCTGGCTACACCTTC	CASSVGQGEISAGYTF
TRBJ2-7	.	TRBV7-2	.	TGTGCCAGCAGCGACTACTACGAGCAGTACTTC	CASSDYYEQYF
TRBJ2-5	.	TRBV4-1	.	TGCGCCAGCAGCCAAGATAGGGAGACCCAGTACTTC	CASSQDRETQYF
TRBJ1-1	.	TRBV11-2	.	TGTGCCAGCAGCTTAGTCAGGAACACTGAAGCTTTCTTT	CASSLVRNTEAFF
TRBJ1-4	.	TRBV5-4	.	TGTGCCAGCAGCTTAATCAGGGCCGGGGAGGGAGAAAAACTGTTTTTT	CASSLIRAGEGEKLFF
TRBJ1-1	.	TRBV5-6	TRBD1	TGTGCCAGCAGCTTATGGACAGGGGAGAACACTGAAGCTTTCTTT	CASSLWTGENTEAFF
TRBJ2-4	once	TRBV7-3	.	TGTGCCAGCAAAGGGGTGGGGGCCGTGGCCAAAAACATTCAGTACTTC	CASKGVGAVAKNIQYF
TRBJ1-4	.	TRBV6-5	.	TGTGCCAGCAGTAAGGACGAGAATGAAAAACTGTTTTTT	CASSKDENEKLFF
TRBJ2-7	once	TRBV7-6	.	TGTGCCAGCAGCTCTCCGGCAGACAGTCCCTACGAGCAGTACTTC	CASSSPADSPYEQYF
TRBJ2-7	.	TRBV5-8	.	TGTGCCAGCAGCGTCCTCGACCCTGCCTACGAGCAGTACTTC	CASSVLDPAYEQYF
TRBJ2-1	.	TRBV11-2	TRBD2	TGTGCCAGCAGCTTAGTAGCGGGGGGGCTCGGGTACAATGAGCAGTTCTTC	CASSLVAGGLGYNEQFF
TRBJ1-2	once	TRBV7-9	TRBD1	TGTGCCAGCAGCTCAAGGACAGGCGGGGACTACACCTTC	CASSSRTGGDYTF
TRBJ1-2	.	TRBV11-1	.	TGTGCCAGCAGCTTAGGTGCCGGGTTTGGCTACACCTTC	CASSLGAGFGYTF
TRBJ2-3	once	TRBV7-8	.	TGTGCCAGCAGCTTATTACAGGACTTATCATCGACAGATACGCAGTATTTT	CASSLLQDLSSTDTQYF
TRBJ1-2	.	TRBV7-9	.	TGTGCCAGCATCACTCCCGGGACGCTCGGCTACACCTTC	CASITPGTLGYTF
TRBJ2-2	.	TRBV4-3	.	TGCGCCAGCAGCCAAGAGTCAGTGCTAGCTCCGCCGCACGGGGAGCTGTTTTTT	CASSQESVLAPPHGELFF
TRBJ1-2	.	TRBV27	.	TGTGCCAGCGCAAGACAGAAAAACTATGGCTACACCTTC	CASARQKNYGYTF
TRBJ1-2	.	TRBV10-3	.	TGTGCCATCAGGGTACAGAACTATGGCTACACCTTC	CAIRVQNYGYTF
TRBJ1-3	.	TRBV6-5	.	TGTGCCAGCAAATTTGGAAACACCATATATTTT	CASKFGNTIYF
TRBJ1-1	.	TRBV2	TRBD1	TGTGCCAGCAGTGACCCTCAGACAGGGGGCAGAATCACTGAAGCTTTCTTT	CASSDPQTGGRITEAFF